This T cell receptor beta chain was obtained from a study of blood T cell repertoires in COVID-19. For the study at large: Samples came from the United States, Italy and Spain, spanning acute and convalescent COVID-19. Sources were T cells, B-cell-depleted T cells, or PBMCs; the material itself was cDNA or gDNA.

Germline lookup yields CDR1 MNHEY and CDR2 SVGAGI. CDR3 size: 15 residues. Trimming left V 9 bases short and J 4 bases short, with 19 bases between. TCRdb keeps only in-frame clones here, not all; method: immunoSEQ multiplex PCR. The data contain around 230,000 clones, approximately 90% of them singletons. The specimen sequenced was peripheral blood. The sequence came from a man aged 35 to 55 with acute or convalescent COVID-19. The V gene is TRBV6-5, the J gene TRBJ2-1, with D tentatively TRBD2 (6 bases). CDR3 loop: CASTLTRNLYNEQFF. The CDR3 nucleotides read TGTGCCAGTACCCTGACTAGAAATTTATACAATGAGCAGTTCTTC.